This T cell receptor (beta chain) was documented in a study of human T cells and chemical hapten exposure. As for the study in general: An area of 2 cm by 1.5 to 2.5 cm on upper inner arm skin received 2% DPC for sensitization. Yields of TCR per sample differed, chiefly owing to small differences in pooled library volume. Study-wide findings and caveats: Donors were affected by alopecia, so their immune reaction might vary from that of healthy individuals.

Details on this clonotype: What it binds is unknown.

Trimming took 4 bases from V and 6 from J; bases not matched to a gene: 1. CDR3 size: 13 residues. Germline values: CDR1 MGHDK, CDR2 SYGVNS. TCRdb reprocessed the RACE reads with MiXCR, giving one entry per CDR3 protein. The table lists around 200,000 distinct CDR3 sequences, under 35% of them singletons. Stated time point: pre-sensitization, week 0. Sample treatment: therapeutic diphenylcyclopropenone sensitization with weekly scalp DPC. Sequencing was performed on whole blood, taken in connection with sensitization to the hapten diphenylcyclopropenone (DPC). The receptor's source is a woman in her twenties or thirties with alopecia areata. Some clones in this sample may be carry-over from other donors' samples. The J gene is TRBJ2-2, the V gene TRBV25-1; 8 nucleotides line up with TRBD2. DNA of the CDR3: TGTGCCAGCAGTGGACTAGCGTCCGGGGAGCTGTTTTTT. This sequence encodes CASSGLASGELFF.